This T cell receptor (beta chain) was retrieved from a study of T cell repertoires in cytomegalovirus infection. The wider study: Selection of CMV epitopes for the study included recently identified HLA-C-restricted and well-studied HLA-B-restricted ones. Indicated by public TCR beta signatures were CMV infection and matching HLA type. Study-level findings and limits: CMV carriers having the relevant HLA were flagged by cumulative public TCR beta family frequency. CMV-specific TCR beta clonotypes restricted by HLA-C were the ones dominating the ex vivo response.

Notes on this clonotype: Its antigen is undetermined.

The germline V and J ends were trimmed by 3 bases and 2 bases, with 13 bases remaining between them. CDR3 length: 15 amino acids. Germline assignment: CDR1 SGHTA and CDR2 FQGNSA. TCRdb used MiXCR to reprocess the reads, holding one entry per CDR3 protein. The data show around 300,000 distinct CDR3 sequences, around 25% seen once. This sequence was found in a human donor in good health (CMV status not recorded). Some clones in this sample may be carry-over from other donors' samples. The rearrangement uses TRBV7-2 and TRBJ1-1; TRBD1 is a possible D gene (6 bases). The sample consisted of cultured PBMCs, taken from culture after CMV antigen stimulation. The CDR3 coding sequence is TGTGCCAGCAGCTTTTACAGGGCCTCAAACACTGAAGCTTTCTTT. This gives the protein CASSFYRASNTEAFF. Variable domain in full (rest from reference TRBV7-2 and TRBJ1-1): GAGVSQSPSNKVTEKGKDVELRCDPISGHTALYWYRQSLGQGLEFLIYFQGNSAPDKSGLPSDRFSAERTGGSVSTLTIQRTQQEDSAVYLCASSFYRASNTEAFFGQGTRLTVV.